This T cell receptor (beta chain) originates from a study of shared T cell receptors in the human thymus. V shed 0 bases, J shed 0 bases, and the junction held 9 bases outside the gene matches. Germline assignment: CDR1 LGHNA and CDR2 YSLEER. There are 18 residues in the CDR3. Sequenced by immunoSEQ multiplex PCR; TCRdb stores in-frame clones only, minus some. Of about 610,000 clones in the sample, 88% were seen once. The same data also contributed to another study, on human thymus T cells. That paper states: Donors consisted of healthy Finnish infants (having corrective surgery for congenital heart defects). Resections from corrective heart surgery provided thymus tissue. The authors found apparently biased V and J gene usage in thymic and blood repertoires. Related research examined unrelated individuals and reported that their thymic repertoires overlapped highly.

The clonotype originates from a boy under three years old with a congenital heart defect. The sample taken for sequencing was thymocytes. This sequence joins TRBV4-3 and TRBJ2-5; 8 nucleotides line up with TRBD2. The CDR3 here is CASSQERSGRLYQETQYF. For the CDR3, the DNA is TGCGCCAGCAGCCAAGAAAGAAGCGGGAGATTGTACCAAGAGACCCAGTACTTC.